The source of this TCR beta chain is a study of T-cell memory formation after mild COVID-19. This clonotype was detected ten times or more. Germline assignment: CDR1 SEHNR and CDR2 FQNEAQ (reference sequence). Trimming removed 5 bases from V and 4 bases from J, with 14 bases in between. The CDR3 spans 15 residues. MiXCR was run by TCRdb on the 5' RACE reads, yielding one entry per CDR3 protein. Among roughly 40,000 distinct CDR3 sequences listed, 7.3% were seen once. This chain joins TRBV7-9 and TRBJ2-2, with D possibly TRBD1 on 6 matching bases. The clonotype comes from a man between 18 and 29 years old who had mild COVID-19 (a few samples of this study predate the infection). Cell type and time point are not known. The sequencing sample was made of PBMCs or a T cell subset sorted from them (not recorded which). The CDR3 region has the DNA TGTGCCAGCAGCGAAGGGGGATCGCGCACCGGGGAGCTGTTTTTT. Translated, it gives CASSEGGSRTGELFF.